A single sample is the source of the 12 T cell receptor beta chains below, sequenced in a study of siplizumab effects on memory and regulatory T cells. Clones were sequenced by immunoSEQ multiplex PCR, and TCRdb holds only the in-frame ones, with some missing. The sample yields some 100,000 clones, roughly 94% seen once. The source material was Tregs sorted from blood. Every receptor here comes from a human donor in good health.

V is TRBV19 and J is TRBJ2-7; 9 nucleotides agree with TRBD2. The V segment lost 5 bases and the J segment 3 bases; nucleotides outside the gene matches: 11. The CDR3 is 16 residues long. The V gene's germline CDR1 is LNHDA and CDR2 SQIVND (reference sequence). The CDR3 reads CASSYRRTSAHYEQYF. The CDR3 DNA follows: TGTGCCAGTAGTTACCGAAGGACTAGCGCCCACTACGAGCAGTACTTC.

The V and J genes are TRBV14 and TRBJ1-2; weak D call: TRBD1 (6 bases). This CDR3 has 13 residues. CDR1 is SGHDN and CDR2 is FVKESK in the germline V gene. Trimming stripped 4 bases from V and 1 base from J, with 7 bases between. CDR3 sequence reads: CASSRTVNYGYTF. In nucleotides, the CDR3 is TGTGCCAGCAGCCGGACAGTTAACTATGGCTACACCTTC.

The chain recombines TRBV7-2 with TRBJ2-7; 10 bases align to TRBD2. The J segment lost 0 bases and the V segment lost 5 bases, leaving 7 bases of the junction unmatched. The V gene's germline CDR1 is SGHTA and CDR2 FQGNSA. This CDR3 comprises 16 residues. The CDR3 DNA reads TGTGCCAGCAGCAAGGGGAGGACTAGCGGCTCCTACGAGCAGTACTTC. Encoded protein: CASSKGRTSGSYEQYF. The full variable domain, in which reference TRBV7-2 and TRBJ2-7 provide the parts outside the CDR3, is GAGVSQSPSNKVTEKGKDVELRCDPISGHTALYWYRQSLGQGLEFLIYFQGNSAPDKSGLPSDRFSAERTGGSVSTLTIQRTQQEDSAVYLCASSKGRTSGSYEQYFGPGTRLTVT.

The V and J genes are TRBV30 and TRBJ2-5; D possibly matches TRBD1 or TRBD2 (5 bases each). The V gene lost 5 bases and the J gene lost 1 base, with 17 bases spanning the gap. The CDR3 loop spans 15 amino acids. Looked up from germline, CDR1 is GTSNPN and CDR2 is SVGIG (reference sequence). CDR3 sequence: CAWAEGRVIQETQYF. CDR3 DNA: TGTGCCTGGGCTGAGGGCAGGGTGATCCAAGAGACCCAGTACTTC.

The J gene is TRBJ2-3, the V gene TRBV5-1; TRBD2 aligns across 8 bases. The V gene end was trimmed by 4 bases and the J gene end by 2 bases; junction bases not matched to a gene: 9. The CDR3 is 16 amino acids. Germline V gene sequence: CDR1 SGHRS, CDR2 YFSETQ. In DNA, the CDR3 is TGCGCCAGCAGCAGGGGACTAGTGGCTCTCACAGATACGCAGTATTTT. Translating it yields CASSRGLVALTDTQYF.

V is TRBV6-5 and J is TRBJ2-1, with 7 bases fitting TRBD1. This CDR3 has 15 residues. Germline V gene data show CDR1 as MNHEY and CDR2 as SVGAGI. The V segment lost 2 bases and the J segment 8 bases; nucleotides outside the gene matches: 9. CDR3 sequence reads: CASSYRGPSWDEQFF. In nucleotides, the CDR3 is TGTGCCAGCAGTTACAGGGGGCCTAGTTGGGATGAGCAGTTCTTC.

In its sample, this clone was seen a few times. This chain links TRBV11-3 with TRBJ2-1; TRBD2 matches at 10 bases. The germline V gene encodes CDR1 SGHNT and CDR2 YENEEA. The CDR3 loop spans 15 amino acids. Trimming cost V 5 bases and J 6 bases; bases outside gene matches: 7. DNA for the CDR3: TGTGCCAGCAGCCGACATCCTAGCGGGGGCAATGAGCAGTTCTTC. Its protein is CASSRHPSGGNEQFF.

The chain couples TRBV7-9 to TRBJ2-1, with 13 bases fitting TRBD2. The CDR3 sequence is 18 residues long. Germline V gene data show CDR1 as SEHNR and CDR2 as FQNEAQ (reference sequence). Germline trimming cut 5 bases from V and 4 bases from J; bases unmatched to any gene: 11. CDR3 amino acids: CASSRLIGGLAGYNEQFF. The CDR3 DNA reads TGTGCCAGCAGCCGCCTTATAGGGGGACTAGCGGGATACAATGAGCAGTTCTTC.

The chain couples TRBV18 to TRBJ2-5, with 9 bases aligning to TRBD1. J gave up 13 bases and V 2 bases, and 11 bases lay outside the gene matches. CDR1 is KGHSH and CDR2 is LQKENI in the germline V gene. This CDR3 is built from 14 residues. CDR3 residues: CASSPVPGQGGPYF. The CDR3, as DNA: TGTGCCAGCTCACCAGTCCCGGGACAGGGCGGGCCGTACTTC.

The gene calls are TRBV29-1 and TRBJ2-4, with D perhaps matching TRBD1 (6 bases). CDR3 length: 13 amino acids. CDR1 and CDR2 (germline): SQVTM, ANQGSEA. Trimming removed 3 bases from V and 2 bases from J, with 8 bases in between. CDR3: CSVETGTKNIQYF. The DNA for the CDR3 is TGCAGCGTTGAGACAGGAACCAAAAACATTCAGTACTTC.

The chain employs TRBV9 and TRBJ2-1, with 7 bases matching TRBD2. Germline loops: CDR1 SGDLS, CDR2 YYNGEE. V lost 0 bases to trimming and J lost 4 bases; unmatched junction nucleotides: 4. The length of the CDR3 is 15 residues. CDR3 in amino acids: CASSVALALYNEQFF. The CDR3 region has the DNA TGTGCCAGCAGCGTAGCACTAGCGCTGTACAATGAGCAGTTCTTC.

This clone was detected only once. The chain joins TRBV5-1 to TRBJ2-6; 8 nucleotides line up with TRBD1. The V gene end was trimmed by 7 bases and the J gene end by 0 bases; junction bases not matched to a gene: 6. This CDR3 has 16 amino acids. Germline CDR1 is SGHRS and CDR2 is YFSETQ. The CDR3, as DNA: TGCGCCAGCCAGGGACAGGTCTCCTCTGGGGCCAACGTCCTGACTTTC. Protein product: CASQGQVSSGANVLTF. Using reference TRBV5-1 and TRBJ2-6 for the parts outside the CDR3, the full variable domain is KAGVTQTPRYLIKTRGQQVTLSCSPISGHRSVSWYQQTPGQGLQFLFEYFSETQRNKGNFPGRFSGRQFSNSRSEMNVSTLELGDSALYLCASQGQVSSGANVLTFGAGSRLTVL.